Following are 21 T cell receptor beta chains from one sample sequenced in a study of T cell responses to AZD1222 COVID-19 vaccine. The data were produced by immunoSEQ multiplex PCR, yet TCRdb's version contains in-frame clones alone and is incomplete. The sample consists of 75,000 to 80,000 clones, more than 60% of them appearing once. Sample: peripheral blood, taken 28 days after the second dose of the MenACWY control vaccine. The receptor source for this set is an adult who received the MenACWY meningococcal vaccine as a control.

The chain links TRBV10-2 to TRBJ1-4; unclear D gene. Trimming removed 0 bases at V and 7 bases at J, with 9 bases between. Per the germline V gene, CDR1 is WSHSY and CDR2 is SAAADI. This CDR3 is built from 14 residues. DNA for the CDR3: TGCGCCAGCAGTGAGTCAACAGCGGGTGAAAAACTGTTTTTT. Translation gives CASSESTAGEKLFF.

This sequence joins TRBV29-1 and TRBJ2-5; possible D gene TRBD1, 5 bases. Trimming shortened V by 0 bases and J by 5 bases, and 10 bases separated the two germline ends. CDR3 size: 13 residues. Germline CDR1 and CDR2: SQVTM and ANQGSEA. CDR3 sequence reads: CSVEEKGWETQYF. The DNA for the CDR3 is TGCAGCGTTGAAGAGAAGGGGTGGGAGACCCAGTACTTC. The variable domain in full, completed from reference TRBV29-1 and TRBJ2-5, reads SAVISQKPSRDICQRGTSLTIQCQVDSQVTMMFWYRQQPGQSLTLIATANQGSEATYESGFVIDKFPISRPNLTFSTLTVSNMSPEDSSIYLCSVEEKGWETQYFGPGTRLLVL.

The rearrangement links TRBV6-5 to TRBJ1-2; D may be TRBD1 (5 bases). Trimming took off 2 bases at V and 0 bases at J, with 10 bases between the two ends. This CDR3 comprises 15 residues. Germline V gene lookup returns CDR1 MNHEY and CDR2 SVGAGI. CDR3 coding DNA: TGTGCCAGCAGTTACAAACCAGGGACTAACTATGGCTACACCTTC. Its protein product is CASSYKPGTNYGYTF.

In its sample, this clone was seen once. V usage is TRBV7-2 and J usage is TRBJ1-1; D not resolved. This CDR3 has 14 residues. V lost 5 bases and J lost 6, with 16 bases in between. Germline V gene data show CDR1 as SGHTA and CDR2 as FQGNSA. The CDR3 coding sequence is TGTGCCAGCAGCCAACGCCAGACTTCCGCTGAAGCTTTCTTT. As protein: CASSQRQTSAEAFF. The full variable domain, with the rest looked up from reference TRBV7-2 and TRBJ1-1, is GAGVSQSPSNKVTEKGKDVELRCDPISGHTALYWYRQSLGQGLEFLIYFQGNSAPDKSGLPSDRFSAERTGGSVSTLTIQRTQQEDSAVYLCASSQRQTSAEAFFGQGTRLTVV.

This clone has just one count. The gene calls are TRBV24-1 and TRBJ1-5; D call uncertain. V was shortened by 8 bases and J by 1 base, with 8 bases between the two germline ends. The germline V gene has CDR1 KGHDR and CDR2 SFDVKD. The CDR3 is 13 residues long. CDR3 bases: TGTGCCACCAATGGACGGAGCAATCAGCCCCAGCATTTT. Residues: CATNGRSNQPQHF.

The chain has TRBV7-8 and TRBJ1-6, with D maybe TRBD1 (5 bases). V was pared by 0 bases and J by 6 bases, with 15 bases between. Germline CDR1 and CDR2: SGHVS and FQNEAQ. The CDR3 is made up of 17 amino acids. CDR3 sequence: CASSLAGTGGSNSPLHF. In DNA, the CDR3 is TGTGCCAGCAGCTTAGCTGGGACGGGTGGAAGTAATTCACCCCTCCACTTT. The full variable domain, with the rest looked up from reference TRBV7-8 and TRBJ1-6, is GAGVSQSPRYKVAKRGQDVALRCDPISGHVSLFWYQQALGQGPEFLTYFQNEAQLDKSGLPSDRFFAERPEGSVSTLKIQRTQQEDSAVYLCASSLAGTGGSNSPLHFGNGTRLTVT.

This clone was seen just once. The rearrangement joins TRBV7-2 to TRBJ2-1; D gene ambiguous. The CDR3 length is 14 residues. V was pared by 2 bases and J by 9 bases, with 14 bases between. Germline V gives CDR1 SGHTA, CDR2 FQGNSA. This chain's CDR3 is CASSLRAVNTEQFF. Written as DNA, the CDR3 is TGTGCCAGCAGCTTAAGGGCGGTGAACACTGAGCAGTTCTTC.

The J gene is TRBJ2-5, the V gene TRBV29-1; TRBD2 aligns across 7 bases. The CDR3 runs 14 residues. The V and J ends lost 3 bases and 1 base, in that order; junction bases with no gene match: 5. Germline V CDR1 and CDR2: SQVTM, ANQGSEA. DNA for the CDR3: TGCAGCGTTGATTTACAGCGGGGCCAAGAGACCCAGTACTTC. It codes for CSVDLQRGQETQYF.

This clone was detected only once. The chain combines TRBV24-1 with TRBJ1-1, with a possible D match to TRBD1 (5 bases). Germline lookup yields CDR1 KGHDR and CDR2 SFDVKD. This CDR3 contains 15 residues. V was cut by 4 bases and J by 1 base, with 12 bases left in between. CDR3 amino acids: CATSDNWGRNTEAFF. CDR3 in DNA: TGTGCCACCAGTGACAACTGGGGGAGGAACACTGAAGCTTTCTTT.

The V gene is TRBV12-3 or TRBV12-4, the J gene TRBJ1-1, with 8 bases identical to TRBD1. Trimming removed 5 bases from V and 5 bases from J; junction bases left unmatched: 4. The CDR3 totals 13 residues. The CDR3 protein is CASSDRGGTEAFF. CDR3 DNA sequence: TGTGCCAGCAGTGACAGGGGTGGGACTGAAGCTTTCTTT.

This rearrangement joins TRBV6-5 to TRBJ1-4; unclear D gene. The CDR3 is 14 residues long. The V and J ends lost 7 bases and 7 bases respectively, with 16 bases between them. From germline, CDR1 is MNHEY and CDR2 SVGAGI. The CDR3 reads CASKRVGESEKLFF. CDR3 coding DNA: TGTGCCAGCAAGAGGGTGGGAGAAAGTGAAAAACTGTTTTTT.

The chain carries TRBV21-1 and TRBJ2-7; the table gives TRBD1 as D, unverified against the DNA. TRBV21-1 is classified as a pseudogene. The CDR3 length is 16 residues. This CDR3 reads CASSNSRAGKKSEQYF. As DNA, the CDR3 is TGTGCCAGCAGCAATTCTAGGGCAGGGAAAAAATCCGAGCAGTACTTC.

The rearrangement links TRBV30 to TRBJ2-3, with 9 nucleotides matching TRBD2. Germline CDR1 and CDR2: GTSNPN and SVGIG (reference sequence). Trimming cost V 2 bases and J 5 bases; bases outside gene matches: 8. The CDR3 loop spans 15 amino acids. The CDR3 DNA reads TGTGCCTGGAGTCCAAAGGCGGGGGGGCAAGATACGCAGTATTTT. Residues: CAWSPKAGGQDTQYF.

The chain carries TRBV29-1 and TRBJ2-3; 10 positions agree with TRBD1. CDR3 length: 14 residues. The ends lost 7 bases at V and 2 bases at J; junction bases unmatched: 6. Germline loops: CDR1 SQVTM, CDR2 ANQGSEA. The CDR3 reads CSAQGQGNTDTQYF. The CDR3 DNA is TGCAGCGCCCAGGGACAGGGGAACACAGATACGCAGTATTTT.

The chain recombines TRBV19 with TRBJ1-2; TRBD1 is a possible D gene (5 bases). The germline V gene encodes CDR1 LNHDA and CDR2 SQIVND (reference sequence). The CDR3 consists of 15 residues. Trimming stripped 4 bases from V and 0 bases from J, with 12 bases between. The CDR3 nucleotides are TGTGCCAGTAGTACTGGGCGGGGCACTAACTATGGCTACACCTTC. Its protein product is CASSTGRGTNYGYTF. The variable domain in full, completed from reference TRBV19 and TRBJ1-2, reads DGGITQSPKYLFRKEGQNVTLSCEQNLNHDAMYWYRQDPGQGLRLIYYSQIVNDFQKGDIAEGYSVSREKKESFPLTVTSAQKNPTAFYLCASSTGRGTNYGYTFGSGTRLTVV.

J is TRBJ1-4 and V is TRBV4-3; D gene uncertain. V lost 1 base and J lost 8, with 14 bases in between. Germline-derived CDR1 and CDR2 are LGHNA and YSLEER. This CDR3 region has 15 residues. CDR3 in amino acids: CASSQVSPSGEKLFF. DNA of the CDR3: TGCGCCAGCAGCCAAGTTTCCCCTTCGGGGGAAAAACTGTTTTTT.

This chain links TRBV6-2 or TRBV6-3 with TRBJ2-7; the match to TRBD1 covers 7 bases. CDR3 length equals 14 residues. The junction had 5 bases not matched to a gene; V was cut back by 2 bases and J by 4 bases. Germline V gives CDR1 MNHEY, CDR2 SVGEGT. This chain's CDR3 is CASSYPTGNYEQYF. Written as DNA, the CDR3 is TGTGCCAGCAGTTACCCGACAGGGAATTACGAGCAGTACTTC.

In DNA, the CDR3 is TGTGCCAGCAGTTTATTCGTAAATTCACCCCTCCACTTT. This encodes CASSLFVNSPLHF. V gene TRBV28 combines with J gene TRBJ1-6; D remains unclear. The V and J ends lost 1 base and 7 bases respectively, with 5 bases between them. The CDR3 spans 13 residues. Germline lookup yields CDR1 MDHEN and CDR2 SYDVKM. The variable domain in full, with the rest retrieved from reference TRBV28 and TRBJ1-6, is DVKVTQSSRYLVKRTGEKVFLECVQDMDHENMFWYRQDPGLGLRLIYFSYDVKMKEKGDIPEGYSVSREKKERFSLILESASTNQTSMYLCASSLFVNSPLHFGNGTRLTVT.

The chain couples TRBV2 to TRBJ2-1; D is undetermined. Germline V gives CDR1 SNHLY, CDR2 FYNNEI. The V end was cut by 1 base, the J end by 15 bases, with 10 bases between. This CDR3 is 11 amino acids long. CDR3 residues: CASSEVAVLFF. The CDR3 DNA sequence: TGTGCCAGCAGTGAAGTGGCCGTTCTGTTCTTC.

V gene TRBV4-3 combines with J gene TRBJ2-1, with 13 nucleotides matching TRBD2. Germline assignment: CDR1 LGHNA and CDR2 YSLEER. Germline trimming cut 4 bases from V and 9 bases from J; bases unmatched to any gene: 6. This CDR3 has 15 amino acids. DNA of the CDR3: TGCGCCAGCAGCCCCCGGACTAGCGGGGGTTTTGAGCAGTTCTTC. Residues: CASSPRTSGGFEQFF.

The chain joins TRBV30 to TRBJ1-2; 8 bases are shared with TRBD1. Germline V gives CDR1 GTSNPN, CDR2 SVGIG (reference sequence). The CDR3 contains 14 residues. J gave up 3 bases and V 3 bases, and 6 bases lay outside the gene matches. CDR3 nucleotide sequence: TGTGCCTGGAGCAAAGACAGGGGAGACTATGGCTACACCTTC. Its translation: CAWSKDRGDYGYTF.